Ten or more counts support the clone carrying this TCR beta chain. The antigen is not known. On the day of bone marrow donation, the related graft donor provided peripheral blood. The data were produced by immunoSEQ multiplex PCR, yet TCRdb's version contains in-frame clones alone and is incomplete. This sample has some 40,000 clones and no singletons, with roughly 2% in the ten largest. The length of the CDR3 is 13 residues. Trimming removed 3 bases from V and 3 bases from J, with 6 bases in between. Per the germline V gene, CDR1 is WSHSY and CDR2 is SAAADI. This sample is part of a study of T cells after posttransplantation cyclophosphamide. Points from the study as a whole: Donor CD8+ memory clones often dominated recipient blood repertoires at later times. Tissue-infiltrating T cells from skin or gut overlapped little with blood T cells. Recipient CMV seropositivity and CMV reactivation strongly tracked TRB clonality.

Specimen: PBMCs. The TCR sequence derives from a man aged 40-50 years in good health, CMV-negative, and a related stem cell transplant donor. V and J are TRBV10-2 and TRBJ1-3, with no clear D. The chain's CDR3 is CASSDTFGNTIYF. DNA of the CDR3: TGCGCCAGCAGTGATACTTTTGGAAACACCATATATTTT.